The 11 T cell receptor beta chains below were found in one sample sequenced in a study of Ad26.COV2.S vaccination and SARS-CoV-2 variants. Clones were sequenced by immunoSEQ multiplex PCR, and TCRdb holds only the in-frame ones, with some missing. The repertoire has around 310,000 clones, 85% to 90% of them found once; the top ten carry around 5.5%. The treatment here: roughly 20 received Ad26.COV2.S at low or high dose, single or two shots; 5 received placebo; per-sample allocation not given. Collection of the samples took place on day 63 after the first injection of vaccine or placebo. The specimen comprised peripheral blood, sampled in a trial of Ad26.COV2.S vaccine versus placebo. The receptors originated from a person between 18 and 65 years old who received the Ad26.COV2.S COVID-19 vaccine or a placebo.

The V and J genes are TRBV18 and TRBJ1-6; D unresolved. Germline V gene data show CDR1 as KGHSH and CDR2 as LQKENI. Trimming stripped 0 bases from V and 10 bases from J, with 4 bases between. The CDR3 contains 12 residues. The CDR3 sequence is CASSPPRSPLHF. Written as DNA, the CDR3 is TGTGCCAGCTCACCACCGCGCTCACCCCTCCACTTT.

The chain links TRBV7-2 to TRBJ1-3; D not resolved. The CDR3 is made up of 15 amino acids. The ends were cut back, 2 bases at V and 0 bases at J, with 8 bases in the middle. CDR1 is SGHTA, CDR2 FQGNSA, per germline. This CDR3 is CASSLFTVSGNTIYF. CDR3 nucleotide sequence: TGTGCCAGCAGCTTATTCACGGTCTCTGGAAACACCATATATTTT.

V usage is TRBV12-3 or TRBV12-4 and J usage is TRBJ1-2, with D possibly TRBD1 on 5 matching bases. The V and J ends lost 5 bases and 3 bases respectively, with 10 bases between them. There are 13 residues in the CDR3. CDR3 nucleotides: TGTGCCAGCAGTCCGGGGGGACACTATGGCTACACCTTC. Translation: CASSPGGHYGYTF.

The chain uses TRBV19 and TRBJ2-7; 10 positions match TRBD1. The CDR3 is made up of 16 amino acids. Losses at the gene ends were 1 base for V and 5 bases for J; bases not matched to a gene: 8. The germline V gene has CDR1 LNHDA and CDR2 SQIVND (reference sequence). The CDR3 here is CASSIGPGQGLDEQYF. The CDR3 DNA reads TGTGCCAGTAGTATAGGACCGGGACAGGGGCTCGACGAGCAGTACTTC. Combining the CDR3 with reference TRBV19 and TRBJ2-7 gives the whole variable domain DGGITQSPKYLFRKEGQNVTLSCEQNLNHDAMYWYRQDPGQGLRLIYYSQIVNDFQKGDIAEGYSVSREKKESFPLTVTSAQKNPTAFYLCASSIGPGQGLDEQYFGPGTRLTVT.

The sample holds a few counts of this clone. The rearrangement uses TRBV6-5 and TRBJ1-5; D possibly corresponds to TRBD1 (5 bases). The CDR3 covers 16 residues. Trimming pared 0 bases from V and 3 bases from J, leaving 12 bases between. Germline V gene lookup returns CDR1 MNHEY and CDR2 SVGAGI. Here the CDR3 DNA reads TGTGCCAGCAGTTACTCTTCGGACACCTACAATCAGCCCCAGCATTTT. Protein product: CASSYSSDTYNQPQHF.

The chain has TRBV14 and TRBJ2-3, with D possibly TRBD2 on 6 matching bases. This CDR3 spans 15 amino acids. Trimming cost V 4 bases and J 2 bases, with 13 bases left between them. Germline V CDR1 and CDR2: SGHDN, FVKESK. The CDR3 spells CASSLGGIPTDTQYF. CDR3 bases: TGTGCCAGCAGCCTTGGGGGGATCCCCACAGATACGCAGTATTTT.

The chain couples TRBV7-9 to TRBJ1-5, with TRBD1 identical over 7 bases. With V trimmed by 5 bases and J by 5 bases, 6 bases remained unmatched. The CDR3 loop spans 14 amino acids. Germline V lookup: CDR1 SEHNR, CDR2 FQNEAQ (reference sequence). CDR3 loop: CASSPRDSYQPQHF. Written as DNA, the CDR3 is TGTGCCAGCAGCCCCCGGGACAGTTATCAGCCCCAGCATTTT.

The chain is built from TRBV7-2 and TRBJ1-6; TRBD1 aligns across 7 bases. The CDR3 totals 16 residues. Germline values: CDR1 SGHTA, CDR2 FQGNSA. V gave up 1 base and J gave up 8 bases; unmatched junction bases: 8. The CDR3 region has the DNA TGTGCCAGCAGCTTAGAGACGACAGGGTTGTATTCACCCCTCCACTTT. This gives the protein CASSLETTGLYSPLHF.

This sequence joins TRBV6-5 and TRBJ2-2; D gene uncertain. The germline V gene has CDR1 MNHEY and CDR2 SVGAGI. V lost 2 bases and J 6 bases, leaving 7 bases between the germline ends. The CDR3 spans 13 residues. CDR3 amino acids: CASSYQTPGELFF. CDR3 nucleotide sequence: TGTGCCAGCAGTTACCAGACCCCCGGGGAGCTGTTTTTT.

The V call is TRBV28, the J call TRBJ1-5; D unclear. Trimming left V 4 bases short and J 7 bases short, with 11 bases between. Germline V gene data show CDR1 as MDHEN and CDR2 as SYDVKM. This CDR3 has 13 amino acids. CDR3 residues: CASSWTGSQPQHF. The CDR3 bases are TGTGCCAGCAGTTGGACGGGGAGCCAGCCCCAGCATTTT.

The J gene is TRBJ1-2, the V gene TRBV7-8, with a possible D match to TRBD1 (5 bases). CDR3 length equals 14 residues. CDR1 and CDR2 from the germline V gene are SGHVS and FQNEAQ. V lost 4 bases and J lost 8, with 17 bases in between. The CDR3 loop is CASSYGGAIKGYTF. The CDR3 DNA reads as TGTGCCAGCAGCTACGGTGGGGCCATCAAGGGCTACACCTTC.